This T cell receptor beta chain was found in a study of T cell repertoires in cytomegalovirus infection (dated by TCRdb to the late 2010s). Some background on the complete study: Donor HLA type was relevant to the analysis, as public TCR beta signatures indicated carriage of CMV infection together with the matching HLA type.

The germline V gene specifies MNHGY as CDR1 and SAAAGT as CDR2. The CDR3 runs 15 residues from the cysteine to the phenylalanine. CDR3 DNA is the only sequence kept; it has 45 bases, read in frame from the first base. V is pruned by 6 bases and J by 1 base, leaving 5 bases of the junction without a gene match. The data were produced on an Illumina HiSeq 1500. TCRdb applied fastp at Q25 and MiXCR to the public reads, then kept only in-frame beta chains. Rows are unified per CDR3 protein, each entry keeping the most common DNA and genes. For this sample the table gives more than 650,000 distinct CDR3 sequences, of which 35% to 40% were detected only once. Around 2.6% of the sample belongs to the ten largest clones. With regard to this clonotype: Its binding antigen is unknown. Per-base quality was not reported, and no clone a single base away is much larger than it.

The investigation overall reported the following: Carriers of CMV infection plus the relevant HLA type were discriminated by the cumulative frequency of public TCR beta family members in the study cohort and in an independent roughly 320-donor cohort. The ex vivo response was dominated by HLA-C-restricted CMV-specific TCR beta clonotypes, which also provided the single most frequent clonotype in two of eight donors.

The V gene is TRBV6-8 and the J gene is TRBJ2-1, with 8 junctional bases fitting TRBD1. The receptor was derived from a human donor in good health (CMV status not recorded). Some clones in this sample may be carry-over from other donors' samples. Sequenced sample: PBMCs. The sequenced DNA is TGTGCCAGCAGGGACAGGGCACCTTCCTACAATGAGCAGTTCTTC. Translated, this is CASRDRAPSYNEQFF.